This T cell receptor beta chain was profiled in a study of cytomegalovirus exposure and HLA in healthy donors. Study-level results: In a later analysis, productive TCRs from donors in an Asian-associated ancestry cluster reportedly carried fewer N-insertions than the cohort mean.

The PCR employed 60 Vbeta primers together with 13 Jbeta primers. Assay: immunoSEQ multiplex PCR; the TCRdb copy retains only in-frame clones and omits some. The data contain nearly 110,000 clones, approximately 79% of them seen just once; the ten biggest clones take up about 15%. In the case of this clone: The target antigen is unknown.

This CDR3 spans 14 amino acids. Trimming took 1 base from V and 3 from J, leaving 9 bases between them. Germline CDR1 reads GTSNPN; CDR2 reads SVGIG (reference sequence). The gene calls are TRBV30 and TRBJ1-4; D unclear. This TCR came from a woman aged 40 to 50 in good health and CMV-seropositive. Sample: PBMCs. CDR3 coding DNA: TGTGCCTGGAGTGGACGACGGGCTAATGAAAAACTGTTTTTT. It codes for CAWSGRRANEKLFF.